This T cell receptor beta chain was obtained from a study of cytomegalovirus exposure and HLA in healthy donors. The study ran its PCR with 60 Vbeta and 13 Jbeta primers. How the authors handled the data: There were 80 million or so unique TCR beta chains by a later count, and approximately 11 million of them were shared. TCRdb keeps only in-frame clones here, not all; method: immunoSEQ multiplex PCR. That table furnishes V, J and clone size, whereas the DNA furnished D and trimming. The sample consists of 100,000 to 150,000 clones, around four fifths of them appearing once. The germline V gene has CDR1 SGHRS and CDR2 YFSETQ. V dropped 3 bases and J dropped 8 bases, with 17 bases sitting between them. This CDR3 is 14 amino acids long.

The source material was PBMCs. This receptor was obtained from a man aged 25-45 years in good health and CMV-seronegative. The chain links TRBV5-1 to TRBJ1-2; no reliable D call. CDR3 sequence reads: CASSSSRSQLGYTF. The CDR3 DNA reads TGCGCCAGCAGCTCTTCCCGGTCACAGCTGGGCTACACCTTC. The full variable domain, in which reference TRBV5-1 and TRBJ1-2 provide the parts outside the CDR3, is KAGVTQTPRYLIKTRGQQVTLSCSPISGHRSVSWYQQTPGQGLQFLFEYFSETQRNKGNFPGRFSGRQFSNSRSEMNVSTLELGDSALYLCASSSSRSQLGYTFGSGTRLTVV.